These 9 T cell receptor beta chains share one sample of origin, sequenced in a study of blood T cell repertoires in COVID-19. TCRdb's table, derived via immunoSEQ multiplex PCR, lists solely in-frame clones and lacks some. In the table there are roughly 340,000 clones, 80% to 90% of which are singletons. Sequencing was carried out using PBMCs or T cells enriched from blood (not recorded which). All receptors derive from a man aged 18 to 29 who had recovered from COVID-19.

This chain links TRBV4-3 with TRBJ2-1; perhaps TRBD2 as D (6 bases). Trimming took off 5 bases at V and 7 bases at J, with 15 bases between the two ends. Germline CDR1 LGHNA, CDR2 YSLEER. The CDR3 is 14 amino acids. The CDR3 protein is CASSGGSSPNEQFF. In DNA form, the CDR3 reads TGCGCCAGCAGCGGGGGGAGTAGCCCAAATGAGCAGTTCTTC.

The J gene is TRBJ1-2, the V gene TRBV6-5; D gene uncertain. Germline V lookup: CDR1 MNHEY, CDR2 SVGAGI. Deletions cut 6 bases from V and 4 bases from J, with 18 bases between. The CDR3 totals 15 residues. The CDR3, as DNA: TGTGCCAGCAGCGTAAATTGGGCCTCCTCCTATGGCTACACCTTC. It specifies CASSVNWASSYGYTF.

The rearrangement uses TRBV5-1 and TRBJ2-7, with a weak D call TRBD2 (5 bases). Trimming left V 1 base short and J 5 bases short, with 13 bases between. The CDR3 totals 14 residues. In germline, CDR1 is SGHRS, CDR2 YFSETQ. The CDR3 protein is CASSLRPAGHEQYF. As DNA, the CDR3 is TGCGCCAGCAGCTTGCGTCCCGCGGGCCACGAGCAGTACTTC.

The rearrangement links TRBV6-5 to TRBJ1-5; D is unresolved. V lost 2 bases and J 4 bases, leaving 12 bases between the germline ends. This CDR3 is built from 15 residues. The germline gives CDR1 MNHEY, CDR2 SVGAGI. The CDR3 region has the DNA TGTGCCAGCAGTTACACGGTTGGTCGGAATCAGCCCCAGCATTTT. Translating it yields CASSYTVGRNQPQHF.

The count of this clone is one. This chain joins TRBV7-9 and TRBJ1-2, with D possibly TRBD1 on 6 matching bases. Trimming took off 2 bases at V and 4 bases at J, with 11 bases between the two ends. In germline, CDR1 is SEHNR, CDR2 FQNEAQ (reference sequence). The CDR3 totals 14 residues. The DNA of the CDR3 is TGTGCCAGCAGCTTATACGGGGGGGCCTATGGCTACACCTTC. Translation: CASSLYGGAYGYTF.

The chain couples TRBV5-1 to TRBJ2-3; 7 bases are a match to TRBD1. This CDR3 has 16 residues. The V gene end was trimmed by 4 bases and the J gene end by 4 bases; junction bases not matched to a gene: 12. The germline CDR1 and CDR2 sequences are SGHRS and YFSETQ. The CDR3 reads CASSLRGQEQSDTQYF. Here the CDR3 DNA reads TGCGCCAGCAGCCTTAGAGGACAGGAACAGTCAGATACGCAGTATTTT.

The V gene is TRBV2, the J gene TRBJ2-1, with 11 bases matching TRBD2. The CDR3 length is 14 residues. V trimming: 6 bases; J trimming: 4 bases; junction bases outside the gene matches: 2. CDR1 is SNHLY, CDR2 FYNNEI, per germline. The CDR3 nucleotides are TGTGCCAGCAGGGCTAGCGGGGGGTACAATGAGCAGTTCTTC. It codes for CASRASGGYNEQFF.

This chain uses TRBV6-6 with TRBJ1-5, with 8 bases lining up with TRBD1. The CDR3 runs 14 residues. Per the germline V gene, CDR1 is MNHNY and CDR2 is SVGAGI (reference sequence). The V and J ends lost 6 bases and 4 bases, in that order; junction bases with no gene match: 5. CDR3 DNA sequence: TGTGCCAGCAGCGGACAGGGAAGTAATCAGCCCCAGCATTTT. The encoded protein is CASSGQGSNQPQHF.

V usage is TRBV5-1 and J usage is TRBJ2-7; 7 bases are shared with TRBD1. CDR3 size: 14 residues. Trimming cost V 3 bases and J 4 bases; bases outside gene matches: 7. CDR1 and CDR2 (germline): SGHRS, YFSETQ. CDR3 residues: CASSSRDRKYEQYF. As DNA, the CDR3 is TGCGCCAGCAGCTCTAGGGACAGAAAGTACGAGCAGTACTTC.